These T cell receptor beta chains were read from a single sample in a study of beta chain features in type 1 diabetes. Using immunoSEQ multiplex PCR, the repertoire was profiled, and TCRdb retains in-frame clones only, with some absent. The data contain about 660,000 clones, over 11% of them singletons. The sequenced sample was naive CD4+ T cells from blood. These receptors were taken from a man aged 18 to 29 with type 1 diabetes. Each CDR3 is given with its conserved first and last residue. D genes are given only for firm matches. Clone size is shown for a subset of rows, as once, few, many or a class of expanded clone.

CDR3 length: 14
V gene: TRBV27
D gene: TRBD1
clone size: few
J gene: TRBJ2-7
CDR3 protein: CASSSQGAHSEQYF
CDR3 DNA: TGTGCCAGCAGTTCACAGGGGGCGCATAGCGAGCAGTACTTC

CDR3 length: 12
V gene: TRBV19
D gene: .
clone size: .
J gene: TRBJ2-4
CDR3 protein: CGAREAKNIQYF
CDR3 DNA: TGTGGGGCCAGGGAAGCCAAAAACATTCAGTACTTC

CDR3 length: 14
V gene: TRBV29-1
D gene: .
clone size: .
J gene: TRBJ2-3
CDR3 protein: CSVEDRTSTDTQYF
CDR3 DNA: TGCAGCGTTGAAGACAGAACTAGCACAGATACGCAGTATTTT

CDR3 length: 15
V gene: TRBV7-9
D gene: .
clone size: .
J gene: TRBJ2-7
CDR3 protein: CASSVEQGFSYEQYF
CDR3 DNA: TGTGCCAGCAGCGTTGAACAGGGATTTTCCTACGAGCAGTACTTC

CDR3 length: 14
V gene: TRBV4-1
D gene: .
clone size: few
J gene: TRBJ1-2
CDR3 protein: CASSQDLGTYGYTF
CDR3 DNA: TGCGCCAGCAGCCAAGATCTGGGGACGTATGGCTACACCTTC

CDR3 length: 15
V gene: TRBV6-5
D gene: TRBD1
clone size: few
J gene: TRBJ1-2
CDR3 protein: CASSYYRGPNYGYTF
CDR3 DNA: TGTGCCAGCAGTTACTACAGGGGCCCTAACTATGGCTACACCTTC

CDR3 length: 16
V gene: TRBV30
D gene: .
clone size: few
J gene: TRBJ1-2
CDR3 protein: CAWSPDLETSNYGYTF
CDR3 DNA: TGTGCCTGGAGCCCGGACCTCGAGACATCTAACTATGGCTACACCTTC

CDR3 length: 16
V gene: TRBV4-1
D gene: .
clone size: .
J gene: TRBJ2-7
CDR3 protein: CASSQDSAGRGDEQYF
CDR3 DNA: TGCGCCAGCAGCCAAGATTCAGCGGGCAGGGGAGACGAGCAGTACTTC

CDR3 length: 12
V gene: TRBV4-2
D gene: .
clone size: .
J gene: TRBJ2-7
CDR3 protein: CASSGGGYEQYF
CDR3 DNA: TGTGCCAGCAGTGGAGGGGGCTACGAGCAGTACTTC

CDR3 length: 15
V gene: TRBV27
D gene: .
clone size: few
J gene: TRBJ1-1
CDR3 protein: CASRPFNGVGTEAFF
CDR3 DNA: TGTGCCAGCAGGCCCTTTAATGGAGTGGGCACTGAAGCTTTCTTT

CDR3 length: 13
V gene: TRBV2
D gene: .
clone size: .
J gene: TRBJ1-1
CDR3 protein: CASSEQQNTEAFF
CDR3 DNA: TGTGCCAGCAGTGAACAACAGAACACTGAAGCTTTCTTT

CDR3 length: 12
V gene: TRBV25-1
D gene: TRBD2
clone size: .
J gene: TRBJ2-5
CDR3 protein: CATDSGGRTQYF
CDR3 DNA: TGTGCCACTGATAGCGGGGGCAGGACCCAGTACTTC

CDR3 length: 16
V gene: TRBV5-4
D gene: TRBD2
clone size: few
J gene: TRBJ2-2
CDR3 protein: CASSLAVAGAVGELFF
CDR3 DNA: TGTGCCAGCAGCTTGGCGGTAGCGGGAGCGGTCGGGGAGCTGTTTTTT

CDR3 length: 14
V gene: TRBV5-4
D gene: .
clone size: once
J gene: TRBJ2-3
CDR3 protein: CASSFGTVIDTQYF
CDR3 DNA: TGTGCCAGCAGCTTCGGAACAGTCATAGATACGCAGTATTTT

CDR3 length: 16
V gene: TRBV5-1
D gene: .
clone size: few
J gene: TRBJ2-6
CDR3 protein: CASSLEVRSGANVLTF
CDR3 DNA: TGCGCCAGCAGCTTGGAGGTCCGCTCTGGGGCCAACGTCCTGACTTTC

CDR3 length: 15
V gene: TRBV14
D gene: .
clone size: .
J gene: TRBJ2-1
CDR3 protein: CASSQVQGSYNEQFF
CDR3 DNA: TGTGCCAGCAGCCAGGTTCAGGGGTCCTACAATGAGCAGTTCTTC

CDR3 length: 14
V gene: TRBV2
D gene: .
clone size: few
J gene: TRBJ1-5
CDR3 protein: CASSEEARLDPQHF
CDR3 DNA: TGTGCCAGCAGTGAAGAGGCCAGGCTCGATCCCCAGCATTTT

CDR3 length: 14
V gene: TRBV5-8
D gene: .
clone size: .
J gene: TRBJ2-1
CDR3 protein: CASSSRRSGNEQFF
CDR3 DNA: TGTGCCAGCAGCTCCCGTCGGTCAGGGAATGAGCAGTTCTTC

CDR3 length: 10
V gene: TRBV29-1
D gene: .
clone size: .
J gene: TRBJ1-1
CDR3 protein: CTVVNTEAFF
CDR3 DNA: TGCACCGTGGTGAACACTGAAGCTTTCTTT

CDR3 length: 15
V gene: TRBV15
D gene: .
clone size: .
J gene: TRBJ2-7
CDR3 protein: CATSRGGTENYEQYF
CDR3 DNA: TGTGCCACCAGCAGAGGTGGGACGGAGAACTACGAGCAGTACTTC

CDR3 length: 17
V gene: TRBV29-1
D gene: TRBD1
clone size: few
J gene: TRBJ2-7
CDR3 protein: CSVATQGGPTAYYEQYF
CDR3 DNA: TGCAGCGTCGCGACCCAAGGGGGCCCCACGGCCTACTACGAGCAGTACTTC

CDR3 length: 14
V gene: TRBV7-2
D gene: .
clone size: .
J gene: TRBJ2-3
CDR3 protein: CASSLGPSVDTQYF
CDR3 DNA: TGTGCCAGCAGCTTAGGGCCTAGTGTAGATACGCAGTATTTT

CDR3 length: 14
V gene: TRBV30
D gene: .
clone size: few
J gene: TRBJ2-1
CDR3 protein: CAWTDLPGVGEQFF
CDR3 DNA: TGTGCATGGACAGACCTTCCGGGGGTAGGTGAGCAGTTCTTC

CDR3 length: 15
V gene: TRBV4-1
D gene: TRBD1
clone size: few
J gene: TRBJ2-4
CDR3 protein: CASSQAGTGGNIQYF
CDR3 DNA: TGCGCCAGCAGCCAAGCCGGGACAGGGGGAAACATTCAGTACTTC

CDR3 length: 15
V gene: TRBV7-3
D gene: TRBD1
clone size: .
J gene: TRBJ2-1
CDR3 protein: CASSLGGQGSNEQFF
CDR3 DNA: TGTGCCAGCAGCTTAGGAGGACAGGGGTCGAATGAGCAGTTCTTC

CDR3 length: 14
V gene: TRBV6-5
D gene: .
clone size: .
J gene: TRBJ2-1
CDR3 protein: CASSYSGGARRQFF
CDR3 DNA: TGTGCCAGCAGTTACTCGGGCGGGGCCAGGCGGCAGTTCTTC

CDR3 length: 14
V gene: TRBV29-1
D gene: .
clone size: few
J gene: TRBJ2-1
CDR3 protein: CSVGFRPHDNEQFF
CDR3 DNA: TGCAGCGTTGGTTTCAGACCACACGACAATGAGCAGTTCTTC

CDR3 length: 16
V gene: TRBV6-5
D gene: .
clone size: few
J gene: TRBJ2-3
CDR3 protein: CASSYSRLSVGDTQYF
CDR3 DNA: TGTGCCAGCAGTTACTCGAGACTTTCAGTTGGAGATACGCAGTATTTT

CDR3 length: 15
V gene: TRBV6-5
D gene: TRBD1
clone size: few
J gene: TRBJ2-5
CDR3 protein: CASSFNQGARETQYF
CDR3 DNA: TGTGCCAGCAGTTTCAACCAGGGGGCTAGGGAGACCCAGTACTTC

CDR3 length: 13
V gene: TRBV6-6
D gene: .
clone size: .
J gene: TRBJ1-1
CDR3 protein: CASGAEMNTEAFF
CDR3 DNA: TGTGCCAGCGGGGCCGAGATGAACACTGAAGCTTTCTTT

CDR3 length: 13
V gene: TRBV10-3
D gene: TRBD1
clone size: .
J gene: TRBJ2-4
CDR3 protein: CAISGQGANIQYF
CDR3 DNA: TGTGCCATCAGTGGACAGGGGGCAAACATTCAGTACTTC

CDR3 length: 17
V gene: TRBV2
D gene: TRBD2
clone size: few
J gene: TRBJ2-3
CDR3 protein: CASKISGRARNTDTQYF
CDR3 DNA: TGTGCCAGCAAGATTAGCGGGAGGGCCAGGAACACAGATACGCAGTATTTT

CDR3 length: 15
V gene: TRBV9
D gene: .
clone size: few
J gene: TRBJ2-7
CDR3 protein: CASSVGTGLIYEQYF
CDR3 DNA: TGTGCCAGCAGCGTAGGTACTGGTTTGATCTACGAGCAGTACTTC

CDR3 length: 18
V gene: TRBV30
D gene: TRBD2
clone size: few
J gene: TRBJ2-1
CDR3 protein: CASTGTSGSLSSYNEQFF
CDR3 DNA: TGTGCCTCCACCGGGACTAGCGGGAGCCTAAGCTCCTACAATGAGCAGTTCTTC

CDR3 length: 12
V gene: TRBV2
D gene: .
clone size: .
J gene: TRBJ1-1
CDR3 protein: CASSEAASEAFF
CDR3 DNA: TGTGCCAGCAGTGAAGCGGCGAGTGAAGCTTTCTTT

CDR3 length: 14
V gene: TRBV28
D gene: .
clone size: .
J gene: TRBJ2-2
CDR3 protein: CASSLVGNTGELFF
CDR3 DNA: TGTGCCAGCAGTTTAGTAGGGAACACCGGGGAGCTGTTTTTT

CDR3 length: 14
V gene: TRBV13
D gene: .
clone size: few
J gene: TRBJ2-3
CDR3 protein: CASKRGGGADTQYF
CDR3 DNA: TGTGCCAGCAAAAGGGGAGGGGGCGCAGATACGCAGTATTTT

CDR3 length: 15
V gene: TRBV4-1
D gene: TRBD1
clone size: .
J gene: TRBJ2-3
CDR3 protein: CASSSHRGRTDTQYF
CDR3 DNA: TGCGCCAGCAGCTCCCACAGGGGGCGCACAGATACGCAGTATTTT

CDR3 length: 11
V gene: TRBV27
D gene: .
clone size: .
J gene: TRBJ2-5
CDR3 protein: CASRDLGTQYF
CDR3 DNA: TGTGCCAGCAGGGACCTCGGGACCCAGTACTTC

CDR3 length: 13
V gene: TRBV7-2
D gene: .
clone size: .
J gene: TRBJ2-2
CDR3 protein: CASSPKATGELFF
CDR3 DNA: TGTGCCAGCAGCCCCAAGGCAACCGGGGAGCTGTTTTTT

CDR3 length: 12
V gene: TRBV2
D gene: .
clone size: .
J gene: TRBJ2-1
CDR3 protein: CASSEMPGLIFF
CDR3 DNA: TGTGCCAGCAGTGAAATGCCGGGACTGATATTCTTC

CDR3 length: 14
V gene: TRBV19
D gene: TRBD2
clone size: few
J gene: TRBJ2-2
CDR3 protein: CAIATSGNTGELFF
CDR3 DNA: TGTGCCATCGCGACTAGCGGGAACACCGGGGAGCTGTTTTTT

CDR3 length: 14
V gene: TRBV5-4
D gene: TRBD1
clone size: .
J gene: TRBJ2-5
CDR3 protein: CASSTGTAQETQYF
CDR3 DNA: TGTGCCAGCAGCACTGGGACAGCGCAAGAGACCCAGTACTTC

CDR3 length: 16
V gene: TRBV30
D gene: .
clone size: few
J gene: TRBJ1-4
CDR3 protein: CAWSVRRSGGVEKLFF
CDR3 DNA: TGTGCCTGGAGTGTCCGCCGTTCTGGGGGCGTCGAAAAACTGTTTTTT

CDR3 length: 13
V gene: TRBV7-2
D gene: .
clone size: .
J gene: TRBJ1-2
CDR3 protein: CASSLEGGYGYTF
CDR3 DNA: TGTGCCAGCAGCCTAGAAGGGGGCTATGGCTACACCTTC

CDR3 length: 13
V gene: TRBV10-3
D gene: .
clone size: few
J gene: TRBJ1-5
CDR3 protein: CAISRQENQPQHF
CDR3 DNA: TGTGCCATCAGTAGACAGGAAAATCAGCCCCAGCATTTT